The rows below give T cell receptor beta chains drawn from one sample of a study of T cells after posttransplantation cyclophosphamide. The method was immunoSEQ multiplex PCR; TCRdb's version includes in-frame clones alone and lacks a portion of them. This repertoire holds 32,000 or so clones, and none appear only once. Sequenced input: PBMCs. Receptors originate from a woman aged 55 to 70 in good health, CMV-negative, and a related stem cell transplant donor. Both conserved end residues are part of each CDR3. The order of the fields is V gene, clone size, J gene, D gene, CDR3 protein, CDR3 DNA. D genes are given only for firm matches. Clone size is shown for a subset of rows, as once, few, many or a class of expanded clone.

>TRBV7-3|many|TRBJ1-2|-
CASSLNAGDGYTF
TGTGCCAGCAGCTTAAATGCAGGGGATGGCTACACCTTC
>TRBV19|many|TRBJ2-5|TRBD1
CASSLGTGGMETQYF
TGTGCCAGTAGCCTGGGGACAGGGGGCATGGAGACCCAGTACTTC
>TRBV2|many|TRBJ1-4|TRBD1
CASNRDRGWGEKLFF
TGTGCCAGCAATCGGGACAGGGGATGGGGTGAAAAACTGTTTTTT
>TRBV6-5|many|TRBJ2-7|-
CATRDNLGNEQYF
TGTGCGACAAGGGACAACTTGGGCAACGAGCAGTACTTC
>TRBV29-1|few|TRBJ2-7|-
CSVDSGGTYEQYF
TGCAGCGTTGACTCAGGGGGGACCTACGAGCAGTACTTC
>TRBV30|many|TRBJ1-6|-
CAWSVTGTNNNSPLHF
TGTGCCTGGAGTGTTACGGGGACAAACAATAATTCACCCCTCCACTTT
>TRBV19|many|TRBJ1-2|-
CASSGEGRVGGYTF
TGTGCCAGCAGTGGTGAGGGGAGGGTTGGTGGCTACACCTTC
>TRBV28|many|TRBJ1-1|-
CASSPWARPLKAFF
TGTGCCAGCAGTCCCTGGGCACGACCCTTAAAAGCTTTCTTT
>TRBV6-5|many|TRBJ1-1|TRBD1
CASRRDRVKGTEAFF
TGTGCCAGCAGGCGGGACAGGGTCAAGGGGACTGAAGCTTTCTTT
>TRBV7-9|many|TRBJ2-1|-
CASSAGSSYNEQFF
TGTGCCAGCAGCGCAGGGAGCTCCTACAATGAGCAGTTCTTC
>TRBV5-1|many|TRBJ2-7|TRBD2
CASSSVATSGSANEQYF
TGCGCCAGCAGCTCTGTCGCCACTAGCGGGAGCGCCAACGAGCAGTACTTC
>TRBV24-1|many|TRBJ2-1|TRBD2
CATSDSPGTSGGGLNEQFF
TGTGCCACCAGTGATAGTCCCGGGACTAGCGGGGGGGGTCTTAATGAGCAGTTCTTC
>TRBV30|-|TRBJ2-5|-
CAWSGGGETQYF
TGTGCCTGGAGTGGAGGTGGAGAGACCCAGTACTTC
>TRBV15|-|TRBJ1-1|TRBD1
CATSRDKQGTGAREAFF
TGTGCCACCAGCAGAGATAAACAAGGGACAGGGGCTCGGGAAGCTTTCTTT
>TRBV6-5|many|TRBJ2-7|TRBD1
CASSPTGTGQGEQYF
TGTGCCAGCAGCCCAACCGGGACAGGGCAAGGCGAGCAGTACTTC